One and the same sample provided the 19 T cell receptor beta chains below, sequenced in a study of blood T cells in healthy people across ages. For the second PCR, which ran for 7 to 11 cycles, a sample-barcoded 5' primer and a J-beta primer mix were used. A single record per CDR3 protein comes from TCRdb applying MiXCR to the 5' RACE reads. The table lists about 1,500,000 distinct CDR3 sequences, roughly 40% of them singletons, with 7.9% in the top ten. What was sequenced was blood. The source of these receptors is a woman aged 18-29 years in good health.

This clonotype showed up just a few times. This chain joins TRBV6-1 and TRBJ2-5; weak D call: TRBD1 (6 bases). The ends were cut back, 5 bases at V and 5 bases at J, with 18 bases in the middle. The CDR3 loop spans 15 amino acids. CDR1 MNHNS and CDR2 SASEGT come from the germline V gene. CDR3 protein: CASSQSTGFQETQYF. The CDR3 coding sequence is TGTGCCAGCAGTCAATCTACAGGGTTTCAGGAGACCCAGTACTTC.

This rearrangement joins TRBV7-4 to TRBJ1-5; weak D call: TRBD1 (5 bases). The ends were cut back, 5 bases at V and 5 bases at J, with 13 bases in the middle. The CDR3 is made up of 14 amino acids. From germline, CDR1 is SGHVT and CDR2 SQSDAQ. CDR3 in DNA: TGTGCCAGCAGCAAGACAGCCCCCCATCAGCCCCAGCATTTT. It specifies CASSKTAPHQPQHF.

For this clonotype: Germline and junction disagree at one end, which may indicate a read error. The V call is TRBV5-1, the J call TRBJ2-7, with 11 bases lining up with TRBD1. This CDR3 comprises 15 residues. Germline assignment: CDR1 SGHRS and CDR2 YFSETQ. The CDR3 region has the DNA TGCGCCAGCAGCTACGGACAGGGGGCCTACAATGAGCGGTACTTC. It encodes CASSYGQGAYNERYF.

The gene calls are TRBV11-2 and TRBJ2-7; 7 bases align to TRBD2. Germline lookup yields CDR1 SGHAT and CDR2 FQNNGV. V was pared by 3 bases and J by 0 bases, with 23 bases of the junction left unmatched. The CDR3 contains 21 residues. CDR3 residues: CASSFSSQRVGRAGDSYEQYF. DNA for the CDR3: TGTGCCAGCAGCTTCTCGAGCCAGCGGGTCGGCAGGGCGGGGGACTCCTACGAGCAGTACTTC.

CDR3 sequence (DNA): TGTGCCAGCAGTTACAGGGGGCTAATGGCAGAGACCCAGTACTTC. Translated, it gives CASSYRGLMAETQYF. The chain couples TRBV12-3 or TRBV12-4 to TRBJ2-5; 9 bases agree with TRBD1. CDR3 size: 15 residues. V was pared by 4 bases and J by 4 bases, with 7 bases of the junction left unmatched.

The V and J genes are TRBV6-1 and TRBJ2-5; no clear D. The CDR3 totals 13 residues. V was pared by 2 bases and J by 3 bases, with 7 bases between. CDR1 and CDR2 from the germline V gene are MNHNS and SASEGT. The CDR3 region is CASSEWAEETQYF. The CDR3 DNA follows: TGTGCCAGCAGTGAATGGGCAGAAGAGACCCAGTACTTC.

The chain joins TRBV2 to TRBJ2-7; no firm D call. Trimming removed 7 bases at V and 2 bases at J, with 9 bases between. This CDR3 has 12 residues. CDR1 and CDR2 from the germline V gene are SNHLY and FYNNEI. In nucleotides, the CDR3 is TGTGCCAGCAAGGACCCTACCTACGAGCAGTACTTC. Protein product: CASKDPTYEQYF.

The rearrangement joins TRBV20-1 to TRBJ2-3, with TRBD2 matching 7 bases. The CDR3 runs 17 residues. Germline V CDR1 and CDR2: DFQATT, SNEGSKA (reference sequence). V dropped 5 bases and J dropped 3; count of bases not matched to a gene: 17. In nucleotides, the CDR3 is TGCAGTGCTTTTCTACTCCGGGAGGCCCGGAAGACAGATACGCAGTATTTT. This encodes CSAFLLREARKTDTQYF.

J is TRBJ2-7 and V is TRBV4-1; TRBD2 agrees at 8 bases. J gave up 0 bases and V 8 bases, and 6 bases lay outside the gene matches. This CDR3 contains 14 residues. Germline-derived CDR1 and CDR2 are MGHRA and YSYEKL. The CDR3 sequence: CASGTGGASYEQYF. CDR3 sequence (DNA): TGCGCCAGCGGAACGGGGGGGGCCTCCTACGAGCAGTACTTC.

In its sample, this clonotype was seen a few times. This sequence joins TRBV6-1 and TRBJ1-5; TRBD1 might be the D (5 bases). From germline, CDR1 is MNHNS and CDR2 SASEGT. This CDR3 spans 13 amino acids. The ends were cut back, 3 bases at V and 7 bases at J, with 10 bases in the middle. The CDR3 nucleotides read TGTGCCAGCAGTGAGCAGGGAGGACAGCCCCAGCATTTT. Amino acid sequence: CASSEQGGQPQHF.

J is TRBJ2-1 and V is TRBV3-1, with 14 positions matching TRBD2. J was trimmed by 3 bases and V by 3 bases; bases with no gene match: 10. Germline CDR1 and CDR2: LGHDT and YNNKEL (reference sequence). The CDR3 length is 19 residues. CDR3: CASSHGGGLAGALYNEQFF. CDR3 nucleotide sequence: TGTGCCAGCAGCCACGGAGGGGGACTAGCGGGAGCCCTCTACAATGAGCAGTTCTTC.

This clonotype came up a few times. The CDR3 sequence is CASSSTVGRVDYGYTF. The CDR3 nucleotides read TGTGCCAGCAGCTCTACCGTGGGGCGGGTCGACTATGGCTACACCTTC. The chain joins TRBV7-9 to TRBJ1-2; weak D call: TRBD1 (5 bases). This CDR3 region has 16 residues. With 4 bases removed from V and 3 bases from J, the gap between germline ends came to 18 bases. Germline V gene sequence: CDR1 SEHNR, CDR2 FQNEAQ (reference sequence). Based on the CDR3 plus reference TRBV7-9 and TRBJ1-2, the full variable domain is DTGVSQNPRHKITKRGQNVTFRCDPISEHNRLYWYRQTLGQGPEFLTYFQNEAQLEKSRLLSDRFSAERPKGSFSTLEIQRTEQGDSAMYLCASSSTVGRVDYGYTFGSGTRLTVV.

DNA for the CDR3: TGTGCCAGCAGTTTCGTCGGCCCCGTCGGCAATCAGCCCCAGCATTTT. Its protein product is CASSFVGPVGNQPQHF. The genes are TRBV27 and TRBJ1-5; D is undetermined. The V end lost 3 bases, the J end lost 2 bases, and 14 bases lay between the germline ends. Germline V lookup: CDR1 MNHEY, CDR2 SMNVEV (reference sequence). This CDR3 spans 16 amino acids.

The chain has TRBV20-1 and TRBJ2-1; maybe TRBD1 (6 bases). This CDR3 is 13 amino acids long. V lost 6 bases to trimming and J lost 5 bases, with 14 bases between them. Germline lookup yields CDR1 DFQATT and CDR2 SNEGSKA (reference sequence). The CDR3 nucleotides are TGCAGTGCCAGGGGAGCCGTAGACAATGAGCAGTTCTTC. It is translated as CSARGAVDNEQFF.

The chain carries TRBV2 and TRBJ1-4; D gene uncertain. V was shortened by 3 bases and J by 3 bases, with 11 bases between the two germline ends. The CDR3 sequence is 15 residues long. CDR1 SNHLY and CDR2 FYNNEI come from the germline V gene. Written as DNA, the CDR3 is TGTGCCAGCAGTGATGCGCATCCTCCTAATGAAAAACTGTTTTTT. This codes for CASSDAHPPNEKLFF.

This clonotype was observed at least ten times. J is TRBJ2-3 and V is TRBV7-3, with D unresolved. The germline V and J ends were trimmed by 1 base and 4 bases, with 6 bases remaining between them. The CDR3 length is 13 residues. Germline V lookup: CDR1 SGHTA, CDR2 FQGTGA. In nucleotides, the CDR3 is TGTGCCAGCAGCTTAAATTCTGCAGATACGCAGTATTTT. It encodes CASSLNSADTQYF.

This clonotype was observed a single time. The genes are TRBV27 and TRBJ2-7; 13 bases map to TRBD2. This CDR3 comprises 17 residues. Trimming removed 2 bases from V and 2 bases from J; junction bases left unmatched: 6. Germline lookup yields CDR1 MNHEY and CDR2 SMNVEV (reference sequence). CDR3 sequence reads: CASSLEGTSGTTYEQYF. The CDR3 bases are TGTGCCAGCAGTTTAGAAGGGACTAGCGGGACAACCTACGAGCAGTACTTC.

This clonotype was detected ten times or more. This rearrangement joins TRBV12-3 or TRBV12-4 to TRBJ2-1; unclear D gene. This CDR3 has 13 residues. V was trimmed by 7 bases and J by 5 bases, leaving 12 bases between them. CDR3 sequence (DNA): TGTGCCAGCATGAGTCCCTCTGACAATGAGCAGTTCTTC. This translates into CASMSPSDNEQFF.

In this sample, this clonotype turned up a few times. The DNA for the CDR3 is TGCGCCAGCAGCCACCTCGGCAGGGAGGGCTCCTACAATGAGCAGTTCTTC. It translates to CASSHLGREGSYNEQFF. This sequence joins TRBV4-1 and TRBJ2-1, with TRBD2 matching over 7 bases. Germline CDR1 and CDR2: MGHRA and YSYEKL. Unmatched junction bases numbered 8, after V lost 3 bases and J lost 0 bases. The CDR3 contains 17 residues.